This T cell receptor beta chain came from a study of cytomegalovirus exposure and HLA in healthy donors. About the study: HLA-typed donors were the source of 83 million or so unique TCRs held in an early data release. Within the Caucasian-associated ancestry cluster were approximately 77% of the approximately 400 genotyped donors.

Study-wide results and caveats: Some V segments, TRBV6-2 and TRBV6-3 among them, were indistinguishable and were therefore excluded. Reportedly, TCR beta sequences accurately predicted HLA-A and HLA-B alleles in most subjects.

Notes on this clone: Its antigen is unknown.

Vbeta (60) and Jbeta (13) primers were used in the PCR. Generated by immunoSEQ multiplex PCR, the TCRdb table keeps only in-frame clones and is missing some. The data contain 75,000 to 80,000 clones, roughly 70% of them seen just once; the ten biggest clones take up roughly 4.9%. The germline CDR1 and CDR2 sequences are ENHRY and SYGVKD. The V and J ends lost 3 bases and 2 bases, in that order; junction bases with no gene match: 10. This CDR3 contains 17 residues. Sequenced input: PBMCs. The receptor comes from a man aged 60 to 75 in good health and CMV-seropositive. The rearrangement links TRBV10-3 to TRBJ2-5; 9 nucleotides line up with TRBD1. CDR3 sequence (DNA): TGTGCCATCAGTGAAGTAGGGGGGACAGGGTCTCAAGAGACCCAGTACTTC. This gives the protein CAISEVGGTGSQETQYF.